Below are 21 T cell receptor beta chains sequenced from a single sample in a study of blood T cell repertoires in COVID-19. Profiled with immunoSEQ multiplex PCR; TCRdb holds only in-frame clones, not every one. The data contain some 29,000 clones, about nine tenths of them singletons. The sequencing sample was made of peripheral blood. The receptors here all came from a man between 65 and 85 years old with active or convalescent COVID-19.

The V call is TRBV5-4, the J call TRBJ1-3; 8 bases line up with TRBD1. Germline loops: CDR1 SGHNT, CDR2 YYREEE (reference sequence). J was trimmed by 2 bases and V by 4 bases; bases with no gene match: 2. The CDR3 is 14 amino acids. The CDR3 nucleotides read TGTGCCAGCAGCCTGGGACAGGCTGGAAACACCATATATTTT. Its translation is CASSLGQAGNTIYF.

The CDR3 loop is CASSPTAQGAGEAFF. The CDR3, as DNA: TGTGCCAGCAGCCCCACGGCACAGGGGGCTGGTGAAGCTTTCTTT. This rearrangement joins TRBV28 to TRBJ1-1; 9 nucleotides agree with TRBD1. This CDR3 has 15 amino acids. Germline CDR1 is MDHEN and CDR2 is SYDVKM. V lost 6 bases, J lost 7 bases, and 12 bases stayed unmatched.

This clone was counted once. This rearrangement joins TRBV6-5 to TRBJ1-2; a possible D gene is TRBD1 (5 bases). Trimming removed 2 bases from V and 4 bases from J, with 14 bases in between. In germline, CDR1 is MNHEY, CDR2 SVGAGI. CDR3 length: 15 residues. The CDR3 coding sequence is TGTGCCAGCAGTTACCGGGGGGGAGGTAGCTATGGCTACACCTTC. It specifies CASSYRGGGSYGYTF.

The chain uses TRBV11-3 and TRBJ2-3, with 14 bases fitting TRBD2. The CDR3 has 17 residues. Trimming cost V 4 bases and J 5 bases; bases outside gene matches: 8. CDR1 SGHNT and CDR2 YENEEA come from the germline V gene. The DNA for the CDR3 is TGTGCCAGCAGCTACCGGACCGGGACTAGCGGGAGAGATACGCAGTATTTT. Translated: CASSYRTGTSGRDTQYF.

CDR3 DNA sequence: TGTGCCAGCAGCTTAGAAGGGGCAGCGGGAGATACGCAGTATTTT. This gives the protein CASSLEGAAGDTQYF. The J gene is TRBJ2-3, the V gene TRBV7-2; TRBD2 might be the D (6 bases). From germline, CDR1 is SGHTA and CDR2 FQGNSA. This CDR3 has 15 residues. Trimming took 1 base from V and 5 from J, leaving 13 bases between them.

The genes are TRBV11-3 and TRBJ2-4; 13 bases line up with TRBD2. The CDR3 runs 18 residues. V shed 2 bases, J shed 1 base, and the junction held 5 bases outside the gene matches. Germline loops: CDR1 SGHNT, CDR2 YENEEA. The CDR3 DNA is TGTGCCAGCAGCTTAACTAGCGGGAGGGCCTGGGCCAAAAACATTCAGTACTTC. This gives the protein CASSLTSGRAWAKNIQYF.

The CDR3 DNA is TGTGCCAGCAGTTACTCCGCGACAAGGAACACTGAAGCTTTCTTT. It translates to CASSYSATRNTEAFF. The chain carries TRBV6-5 and TRBJ1-1; no definite D call. Looked up from germline, CDR1 is MNHEY and CDR2 is SVGAGI. Trimming took off 0 bases at V and 1 base at J, with 9 bases between the two ends. This CDR3 is 15 amino acids long.

V is TRBV7-8 and J is TRBJ1-5; the D is unclear. Trimming took 5 bases from V and 2 from J, leaving 22 bases between them. CDR1 is SGHVS, CDR2 FQNEAQ, per germline. This CDR3 spans 18 amino acids. CDR3 in amino acids: CASSPLSYILRGNQPQHF. The CDR3 bases are TGTGCCAGCAGCCCCTTATCGTACATTCTGAGGGGCAATCAGCCCCAGCATTTT. The full variable domain, its missing parts supplied by reference TRBV7-8 and TRBJ1-5, is GAGVSQSPRYKVAKRGQDVALRCDPISGHVSLFWYQQALGQGPEFLTYFQNEAQLDKSGLPSDRFFAERPEGSVSTLKIQRTQQEDSAVYLCASSPLSYILRGNQPQHFGDGTRLSIL.

V is TRBV5-6 and J is TRBJ1-1, with 9 nucleotides matching TRBD1. Germline V gives CDR1 SGHDT, CDR2 YYEEEE. V gave up 4 bases and J gave up 0 bases; unmatched junction bases: 10. The CDR3 runs 17 residues. The CDR3 DNA sequence: TGTGCCAGCAGCGGGGCGGGACAGGGTAGTTTGAACACTGAAGCTTTCTTT. Encoded protein: CASSGAGQGSLNTEAFF.

This chain uses TRBV7-2 with TRBJ1-2, with D perhaps matching TRBD1 (6 bases). CDR3 size: 13 residues. Germline values: CDR1 SGHTA, CDR2 FQGNSA. Trimming stripped 5 bases from V and 3 bases from J, with 10 bases between. This CDR3 is CASSPRGDYGYTF. The CDR3 bases are TGTGCCAGCAGCCCCAGGGGTGACTATGGCTACACCTTC.

The rearrangement uses TRBV5-1 and TRBJ1-2, with a weak D call TRBD1 (6 bases). CDR3 size: 13 residues. Trimming shortened V by 1 base and J by 6 bases, and 10 bases separated the two germline ends. In germline, CDR1 is SGHRS, CDR2 YFSETQ. The CDR3 sequence: CASSLPGVDGYTF. CDR3 nucleotide sequence: TGCGCCAGCAGCTTGCCAGGGGTCGATGGCTACACCTTC. Full variable domain (outside the CDR3, taken from reference TRBV5-1 and TRBJ1-2): KAGVTQTPRYLIKTRGQQVTLSCSPISGHRSVSWYQQTPGQGLQFLFEYFSETQRNKGNFPGRFSGRQFSNSRSEMNVSTLELGDSALYLCASSLPGVDGYTFGSGTRLTVV.

V gene TRBV7-3 combines with J gene TRBJ2-2; D possibly corresponds to TRBD2 (7 bases). Trimming took off 5 bases at V and 4 bases at J, with 14 bases between the two ends. The CDR3 is 15 residues long. The germline gives CDR1 SGHTA, CDR2 FQGTGA. The CDR3: CASSRDGGPTGELFF. The CDR3 nucleotides read TGTGCCAGCAGCCGCGACGGGGGGCCCACCGGGGAGCTGTTTTTT. The variable domain in full, completed from reference TRBV7-3 and TRBJ2-2, reads GAGVSQTPSNKVTEKGKYVELRCDPISGHTALYWYRQSLGQGPEFLIYFQGTGAADDSGLPNDRFFAVRPEGSVSTLKIQRTERGDSAVYLCASSRDGGPTGELFFGEGSRLTVL.

J is TRBJ1-1 and V is TRBV5-6; 12 nucleotides align to TRBD1. CDR1 SGHDT and CDR2 YYEEEE come from the germline V gene. The CDR3 sequence is 14 residues long. Unmatched junction bases numbered 7, after V lost 2 bases and J lost 11 bases. The CDR3 bases are TGTGCCAGCAGCTTAGGGACAGGGGGCGGATCGGCTTTCTTT. Translated: CASSLGTGGGSAFF.

The CDR3 DNA reads as TGTGCCAGCAGTCCTGGACGGACTAGCACAGATACGCAGTATTTT. Translated: CASSPGRTSTDTQYF. The chain carries TRBV6-5 and TRBJ2-3; D may be TRBD2 (5 bases). The CDR3 is 15 residues long. CDR1 and CDR2 from the germline V gene are MNHEY and SVGAGI. The V and J ends lost 5 bases and 0 bases respectively, with 12 bases between them.

The chain couples TRBV9 to TRBJ2-2; 10 bases align to TRBD2. This CDR3 contains 16 residues. Per germline, CDR1 SGDLS and CDR2 YYNGEE. Trimming removed 0 bases from V and 6 bases from J; junction bases left unmatched: 5. The CDR3 spells CASSVEPSGGSGELFF. In DNA, the CDR3 is TGTGCCAGCAGCGTAGAGCCTAGCGGGGGATCCGGGGAGCTGTTTTTT.

The rearrangement links TRBV5-5 to TRBJ2-7; 12 bases agree with TRBD2. Germline V CDR1 and CDR2: SGHKS, YYEKEE (reference sequence). CDR3 length: 14 residues. Trimming cost V 2 bases and J 5 bases; bases outside gene matches: 2. The CDR3 region has the DNA TGTGCCAGCAGCTTACGGACTAGCGGGGACGAGCAGTACTTC. It yields the protein CASSLRTSGDEQYF.

The V and J genes are TRBV18 and TRBJ2-2; possible D gene TRBD2, 5 bases. The CDR3 runs to 16 residues. CDR1 KGHSH and CDR2 LQKENI come from the germline V gene. Trimming stripped 3 bases from V and 2 bases from J, with 13 bases between. CDR3 in DNA: TGTGCCAGCTCACCCCGAGGGATTAGCAACACCGGGGAGCTGTTTTTT. Protein: CASSPRGISNTGELFF.

This sequence joins TRBV24-1 and TRBJ1-2; D is uncertain. V lost 0 bases and J lost 5, with 3 bases in between. Germline V gives CDR1 KGHDR, CDR2 SFDVKD. The CDR3 loop spans 12 amino acids. In nucleotides, the CDR3 is TGTGCCACCAGTGATTTGCAATATGGCTACACCTTC. It translates to CATSDLQYGYTF.

The V gene is TRBV30, the J gene TRBJ1-1; no firm D call. The V and J ends lost 1 base and 1 base respectively, with 7 bases between them. The length of the CDR3 is 13 residues. Germline CDR1 GTSNPN, CDR2 SVGIG (reference sequence). CDR3 sequence (DNA): TGTGCCTGGAGTGCCTCACAGAACACTGAAGCTTTCTTT. It translates to CAWSASQNTEAFF.

This chain connects TRBV6-4 to TRBJ2-3; D not resolved. This CDR3 contains 13 residues. Germline V gene sequence: CDR1 MRHNA, CDR2 SNTAGT. Deletions cut 4 bases from V and 5 bases from J, with 10 bases between. The CDR3, as DNA: TGTGCCAGCAGTGTAGGCGCAGGAGATACGCAGTATTTT. Its translation is CASSVGAGDTQYF.

The chain combines TRBV5-1 with TRBJ2-7; 9 nucleotides agree with TRBD1. V was pared by 5 bases and J by 2 bases, with 5 bases of the junction left unmatched. This CDR3 is 14 amino acids long. Germline V lookup: CDR1 SGHRS, CDR2 YFSETQ. The CDR3 coding sequence is TGCGCCAGCAGAGACGGGACAGGGACCTACGAGCAGTACTTC. Protein product: CASRDGTGTYEQYF.